Below are 12 T cell receptor beta chains sequenced from a single sample in a study of T cell clonotyping in hematopoietic cell transplantation. Sequencing was performed with immunoSEQ multiplex PCR; in TCRdb, only in-frame clones are kept and a portion is missing. The sample has 15,000 to 20,000 clones; around 88% are singletons. The time point is: recipient sample about 28 days before transplant, after cytoreduction. The sample here was peripheral blood mononuclear cells, taken before stem cell transplant. The receptors stem from a man aged 50 to 59 with acute myeloid leukemia. Some clones in this sample may be carry-over from other donors' samples.

J is TRBJ1-5 and V is TRBV4-1; 8 bases map to TRBD1. The ends lost 4 bases at V and 4 bases at J; junction bases unmatched: 6. Germline V gene lookup returns CDR1 MGHRA and CDR2 YSYEKL. This CDR3 has 15 amino acids. CDR3 coding DNA: TGCGCCAGCAGCCCGGGGACAGGTCTTAATCAGCCCCAGCATTTT. It encodes CASSPGTGLNQPQHF.

The gene calls are TRBV7-6 and TRBJ1-4, with 7 nucleotides matching TRBD1. This CDR3 comprises 16 residues. The V and J ends lost 2 bases and 7 bases, in that order; junction bases with no gene match: 10. The V gene's germline CDR1 is SGHVS and CDR2 FNYEAQ. The CDR3 DNA reads as TGTGCCAGCAGCTTAAGGAAGGGGGCGCCCGTTGAAAAACTGTTTTTT. Amino acid sequence: CASSLRKGAPVEKLFF.

The chain links TRBV28 to TRBJ2-7, with a possible D match to TRBD1 (6 bases). The V gene lost 2 bases and the J gene lost 0 bases, with 17 bases spanning the gap. Germline-derived CDR1 and CDR2 are MDHEN and SYDVKM. This CDR3 comprises 17 residues. The CDR3 sequence: CASSLGPGQGSSYEQYF. Here the CDR3 DNA reads TGTGCCAGCAGTTTAGGCCCCGGGCAGGGGAGCTCCTACGAGCAGTACTTC. Using reference TRBV28 and TRBJ2-7 for the parts outside the CDR3, the full variable domain is DVKVTQSSRYLVKRTGEKVFLECVQDMDHENMFWYRQDPGLGLRLIYFSYDVKMKEKGDIPEGYSVSREKKERFSLILESASTNQTSMYLCASSLGPGQGSSYEQYFGPGTRLTVT.

This clone has just a few counts. V and J are TRBV19 and TRBJ1-1; D gene uncertain. V was trimmed by 2 bases and J by 11 bases, leaving 12 bases between them. The CDR3 has 12 residues. In germline, CDR1 is LNHDA, CDR2 SQIVND (reference sequence). DNA of the CDR3: TGTGCCAGTAGTATACGATCCTCTCGGGCTTTCTTT. This gives the protein CASSIRSSRAFF.

This clone has just one count. V and J are TRBV4-3 and TRBJ2-2; 10 bases agree with TRBD1. Germline CDR1 LGHNA, CDR2 YSLEER. V trimming: 4 bases; J trimming: 2 bases; junction bases outside the gene matches: 1. The CDR3 extends over 15 amino acids. For the CDR3, the DNA is TGCGCCAGCAGCCGGACAGGGGGAAACACCGGGGAGCTGTTTTTT. Its translation: CASSRTGGNTGELFF.

This clone showed up just a few times. CDR3 residues: CASSVVDSGELFF. In DNA form, the CDR3 reads TGTGCCAGCAGCGTAGTGGACTCCGGGGAGCTGTTTTTT. The chain has TRBV9 and TRBJ2-2; TRBD2 is a possible D gene (5 bases). Germline V lookup: CDR1 SGDLS, CDR2 YYNGEE. This CDR3 has 13 residues. The V and J ends lost 0 bases and 6 bases respectively, with 6 bases between them. Full variable domain (outside the CDR3, taken from reference TRBV9 and TRBJ2-2): DSGVTQTPKHLITATGQRVTLRCSPRSGDLSVYWYQQSLDQGLQFLIQYYNGEERAKGNILERFSAQQFPDLHSELNLSSLELGDSALYFCASSVVDSGELFFGEGSRLTVL.

The chain couples TRBV15 to TRBJ2-1, with D perhaps TRBD2 (6 bases). Trimming removed 0 bases from V and 9 bases from J, with 9 bases in between. The CDR3 sequence is 13 residues long. In germline, CDR1 is LNHNV, CDR2 YYDKDF (reference sequence). CDR3: CATSRDRGFEQFF. For the CDR3, the DNA is TGTGCCACCAGCAGAGATCGGGGGTTTGAGCAGTTCTTC.

The V gene is TRBV7-2, the J gene TRBJ1-2; D remains ambiguous. The CDR3 covers 14 residues. V was shortened by 5 bases and J by 5 bases, with 15 bases between the two germline ends. CDR1 and CDR2 (germline): SGHTA, FQGNSA. This chain's CDR3 is CASSPGGNYYGYTF. As DNA, the CDR3 is TGTGCCAGCAGCCCGGGCGGAAACTATTATGGCTACACCTTC.

CDR3 residues: CASSLDISYEQYF. The CDR3 bases are TGTGCCAGCAGCTTGGACATCTCCTACGAGCAGTACTTC. This sequence joins TRBV14 and TRBJ2-7; D might be TRBD1 (5 bases). The V end lost 5 bases, the J end lost 0 bases, and 8 bases lay between the germline ends. The CDR3 is made up of 13 amino acids. Germline CDR1 SGHDN, CDR2 FVKESK.

This clone has just one count. This chain uses TRBV28 with TRBJ1-1; D is unresolved. Germline assignment: CDR1 MDHEN and CDR2 SYDVKM. There are 14 residues in the CDR3. Trimming removed 6 bases at V and 5 bases at J, with 16 bases between. The CDR3: CASRSRAGGTEAFF. CDR3 bases: TGTGCCAGCAGATCCCGAGCTGGAGGTACTGAAGCTTTCTTT.

The V gene is TRBV4-1, the J gene TRBJ2-3; 10 bases map to TRBD1. From germline, CDR1 is MGHRA and CDR2 YSYEKL. Unmatched junction bases numbered 12, after V lost 4 bases and J lost 5 bases. The CDR3 length is 17 residues. The CDR3 protein is CASSLLVDRGLGDTQYF. The CDR3 DNA sequence: TGCGCCAGCAGCCTATTGGTAGACAGGGGGCTGGGAGATACGCAGTATTTT.

The chain carries TRBV7-8 and TRBJ1-1; D might be TRBD1 (5 bases). The ends were cut back, 1 base at V and 4 bases at J, with 19 bases in the middle. Germline V CDR1 and CDR2: SGHVS, FQNEAQ. This CDR3 spans 17 amino acids. The CDR3 is CASSLGLGTGEGTEAFF. The CDR3 region has the DNA TGTGCCAGCAGCTTAGGCCTCGGGACGGGGGAGGGCACTGAAGCTTTCTTT.